The present TCR beta chain was sequenced within a study of blood T cell repertoires in COVID-19. Germline-derived CDR1 and CDR2 are SGHDT and YYEEEE. There are 18 residues in the CDR3. J lost 2 bases, V lost 1 base, and 8 bases had no gene match. Here immunoSEQ multiplex PCR was the method, and the copy in TCRdb shows in-frame clones only, minus some. Among about 80,000 clones listed, about 85% were seen once. The chain uses TRBV5-6 and TRBJ2-2, with 10 bases aligning to TRBD2. The sample taken for sequencing was peripheral blood. The TCR comes from a human donor in a cohort sampled during active COVID-19. The DNA for the CDR3 is TGTGCCAGCAGCTTGCCGGTGAGACTAGCGGGTAACACCGGGGAGCTGTTTTTT. Protein product: CASSLPVRLAGNTGELFF.